This T cell receptor beta chain emerged from a study of T cell repertoires and HLA-DP antigens. Background on the study: The donors, ranging 18-to-29 to 60-to-69 years, included a couple of males and one female. Study findings and constraints: Clones undetected before culture averaged approximately 35% against one allele and around 50% against the other.

Profiling relied on immunoSEQ multiplex PCR, and the TCRdb table lists in-frame clones only, not all of them. The data hold about 89,000 clones, with around nine tenths observed a single time. The CDR3 consists of 15 residues. The junction had 12 bases not matched to a gene; V was cut back by 6 bases and J by 4 bases. Germline CDR1 and CDR2: SQVTM and ANQGSEA. On this clone: Its antigen is unknown.

The chain combines TRBV29-1 with TRBJ2-1; 7 bases are a match to TRBD2. Sequencing was carried out using CD4+ T cells from PBMCs. The clonotype originates from a man in his fifties or sixties in good health and CMV-seronegative. The CDR3 is CSVDTGTTGYNEQFF. The DNA for the CDR3 is TGCAGCGTGGATACCGGGACTACAGGTTACAATGAGCAGTTCTTC.